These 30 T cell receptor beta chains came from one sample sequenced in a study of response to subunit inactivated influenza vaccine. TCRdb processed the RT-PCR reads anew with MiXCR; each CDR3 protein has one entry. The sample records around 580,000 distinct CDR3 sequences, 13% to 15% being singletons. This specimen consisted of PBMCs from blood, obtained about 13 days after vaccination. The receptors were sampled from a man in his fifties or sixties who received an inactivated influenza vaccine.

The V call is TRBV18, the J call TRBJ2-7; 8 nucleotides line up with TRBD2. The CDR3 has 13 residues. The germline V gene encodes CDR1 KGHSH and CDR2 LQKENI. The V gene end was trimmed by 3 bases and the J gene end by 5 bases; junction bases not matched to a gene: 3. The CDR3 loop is CASSPRGDHEQYF. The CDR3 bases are TGTGCCAGCTCACCGCGGGGGGACCACGAGCAGTACTTC.

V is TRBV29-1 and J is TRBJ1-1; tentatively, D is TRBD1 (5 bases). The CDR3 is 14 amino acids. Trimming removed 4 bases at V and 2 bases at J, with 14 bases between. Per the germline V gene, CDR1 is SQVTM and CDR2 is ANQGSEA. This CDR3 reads CSVAGRGVNTEAFF. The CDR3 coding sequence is TGCAGCGTTGCGGGACGGGGGGTAAACACTGAAGCTTTCTTT.

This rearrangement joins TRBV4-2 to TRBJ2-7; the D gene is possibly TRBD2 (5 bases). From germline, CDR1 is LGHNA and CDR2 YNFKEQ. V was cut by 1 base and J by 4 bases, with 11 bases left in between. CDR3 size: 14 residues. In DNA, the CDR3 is TGTGCCAGCAGCCAAGCAGGAGGCGAATACGAGCAGTACTTC. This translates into CASSQAGGEYEQYF.

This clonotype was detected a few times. The CDR3 region has the DNA TGTGCCAGCAGCTTGGACCTCTCTGGGGCCAACGTCCTGACTTTC. Translation: CASSLDLSGANVLTF. The chain links TRBV5-6 to TRBJ2-6; the D is unclear. V was clipped by 0 bases and J by 0 bases, with 4 bases between them. The CDR3 length is 15 residues. The V gene's germline CDR1 is SGHDT and CDR2 YYEEEE.

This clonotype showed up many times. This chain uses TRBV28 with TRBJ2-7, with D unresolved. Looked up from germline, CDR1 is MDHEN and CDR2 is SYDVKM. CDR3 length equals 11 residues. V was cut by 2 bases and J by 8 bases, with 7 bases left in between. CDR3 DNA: TGTGCCAGCAGTTTACGGGTCCAGCAGTACTTC. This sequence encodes CASSLRVQQYF.

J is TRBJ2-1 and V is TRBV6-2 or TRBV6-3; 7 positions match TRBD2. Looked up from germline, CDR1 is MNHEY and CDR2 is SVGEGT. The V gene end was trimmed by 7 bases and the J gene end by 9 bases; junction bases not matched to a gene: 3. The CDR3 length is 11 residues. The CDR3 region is CASNGGSEQFF. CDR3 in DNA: TGTGCCAGCAACGGGGGGAGTGAGCAGTTCTTC.

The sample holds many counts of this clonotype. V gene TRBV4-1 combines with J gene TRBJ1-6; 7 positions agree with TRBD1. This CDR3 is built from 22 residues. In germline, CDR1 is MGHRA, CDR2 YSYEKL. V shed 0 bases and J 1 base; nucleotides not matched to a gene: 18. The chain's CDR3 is CASSQEHIFRDSGDSYNSPLHF. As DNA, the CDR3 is TGCGCCAGCAGCCAAGAACATATCTTCCGGGACAGTGGGGATTCCTATAATTCACCCCTCCACTTT.

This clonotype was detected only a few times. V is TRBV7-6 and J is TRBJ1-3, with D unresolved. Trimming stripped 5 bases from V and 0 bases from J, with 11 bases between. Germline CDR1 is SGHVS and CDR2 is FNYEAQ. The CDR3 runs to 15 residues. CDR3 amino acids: CASSPQQSSGNTIYF. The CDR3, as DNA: TGTGCCAGCAGCCCACAGCAGAGCTCTGGAAACACCATATATTTT.

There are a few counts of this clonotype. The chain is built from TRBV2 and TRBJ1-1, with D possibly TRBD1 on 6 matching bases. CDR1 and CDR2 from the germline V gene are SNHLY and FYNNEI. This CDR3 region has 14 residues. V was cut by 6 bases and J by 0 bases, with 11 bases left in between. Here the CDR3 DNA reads TGTGCCAGCAGCGAACAGGGCGTGAACACTGAAGCTTTCTTT. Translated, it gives CASSEQGVNTEAFF.

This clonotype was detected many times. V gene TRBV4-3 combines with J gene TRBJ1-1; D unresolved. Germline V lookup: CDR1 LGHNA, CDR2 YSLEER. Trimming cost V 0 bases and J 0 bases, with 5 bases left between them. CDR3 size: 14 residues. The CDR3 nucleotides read TGCGCCAGCAGCCAAGATCCCGTGAACACTGAAGCTTTCTTT. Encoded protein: CASSQDPVNTEAFF.

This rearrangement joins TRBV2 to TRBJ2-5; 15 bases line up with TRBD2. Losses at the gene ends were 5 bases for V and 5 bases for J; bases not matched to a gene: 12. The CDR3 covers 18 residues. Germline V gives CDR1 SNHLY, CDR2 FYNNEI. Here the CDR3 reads CASSLSGTSGRNTETQYF. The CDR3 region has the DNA TGTGCCAGCAGTCTTTCCGGGACTAGCGGGAGGAACACCGAGACCCAGTACTTC.

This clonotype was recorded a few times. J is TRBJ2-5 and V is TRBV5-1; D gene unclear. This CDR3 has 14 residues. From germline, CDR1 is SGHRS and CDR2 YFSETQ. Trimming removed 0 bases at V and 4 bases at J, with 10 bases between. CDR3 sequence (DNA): TGCGCCAGCAGCTTGGAGGCAGGCGCAGAGACCCAGTACTTC. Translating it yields CASSLEAGAETQYF.

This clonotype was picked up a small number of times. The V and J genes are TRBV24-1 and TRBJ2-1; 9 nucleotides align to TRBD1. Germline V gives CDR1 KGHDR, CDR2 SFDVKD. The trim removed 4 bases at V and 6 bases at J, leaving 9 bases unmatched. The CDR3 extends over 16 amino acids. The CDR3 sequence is CATSDYSGQGPNEQFF. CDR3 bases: TGTGCCACCAGTGACTACTCGGGACAGGGCCCCAATGAGCAGTTCTTC.

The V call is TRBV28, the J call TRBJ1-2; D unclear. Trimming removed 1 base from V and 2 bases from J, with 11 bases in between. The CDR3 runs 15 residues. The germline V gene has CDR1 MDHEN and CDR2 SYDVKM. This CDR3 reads CASSLSLPGNYGYTF. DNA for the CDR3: TGTGCCAGCAGTTTATCTCTCCCGGGAAACTATGGCTACACCTTC.

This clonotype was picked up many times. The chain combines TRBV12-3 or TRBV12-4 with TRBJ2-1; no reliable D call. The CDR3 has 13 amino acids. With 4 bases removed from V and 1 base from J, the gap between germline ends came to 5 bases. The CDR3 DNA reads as TGTGCCAGCAGTTCATGGTCCTACAATGAGCAGTTCTTC. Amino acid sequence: CASSSWSYNEQFF.

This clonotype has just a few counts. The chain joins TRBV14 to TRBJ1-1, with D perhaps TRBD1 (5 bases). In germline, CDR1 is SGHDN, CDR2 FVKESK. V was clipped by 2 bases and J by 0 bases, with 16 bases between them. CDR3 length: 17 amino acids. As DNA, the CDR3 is TGTGCCAGCAGCCAATTGTGGGGGGACCACATGAACACTGAAGCTTTCTTT. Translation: CASSQLWGDHMNTEAFF. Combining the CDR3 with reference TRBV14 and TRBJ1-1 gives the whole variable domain EAGVTQFPSHSVIEKGQTVTLRCDPISGHDNLYWYRRVMGKEIKFLLHFVKESKQDESGMPNNRFLAERTGGTYSTLKVQPAELEDSGVYFCASSQLWGDHMNTEAFFGQGTRLTVV.

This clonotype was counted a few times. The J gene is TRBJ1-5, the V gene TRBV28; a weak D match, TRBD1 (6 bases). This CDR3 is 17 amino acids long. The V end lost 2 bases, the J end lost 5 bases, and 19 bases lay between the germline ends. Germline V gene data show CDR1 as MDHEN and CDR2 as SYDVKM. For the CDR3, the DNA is TGTGCCAGCAGTTTACTCCCGGGGTCAGGGGAGGATCAGCCCCAGCATTTT. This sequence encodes CASSLLPGSGEDQPQHF. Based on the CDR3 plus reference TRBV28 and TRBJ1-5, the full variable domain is DVKVTQSSRYLVKRTGEKVFLECVQDMDHENMFWYRQDPGLGLRLIYFSYDVKMKEKGDIPEGYSVSREKKERFSLILESASTNQTSMYLCASSLLPGSGEDQPQHFGDGTRLSIL.

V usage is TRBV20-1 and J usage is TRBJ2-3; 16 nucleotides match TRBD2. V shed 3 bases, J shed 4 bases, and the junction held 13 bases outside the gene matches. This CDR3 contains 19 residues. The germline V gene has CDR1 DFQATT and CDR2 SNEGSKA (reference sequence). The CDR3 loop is CSASPWGTSGRARADTQYF. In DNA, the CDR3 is TGCAGTGCTAGTCCATGGGGGACTAGCGGGAGGGCCCGCGCAGATACGCAGTATTTT.

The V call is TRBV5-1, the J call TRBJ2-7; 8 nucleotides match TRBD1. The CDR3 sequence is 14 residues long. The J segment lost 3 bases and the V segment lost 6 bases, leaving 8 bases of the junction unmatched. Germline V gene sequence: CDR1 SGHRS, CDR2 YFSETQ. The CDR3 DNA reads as TGCGCCAGCAAAGACAGGGGATCAGTCTACGAGCAGTACTTC. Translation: CASKDRGSVYEQYF.

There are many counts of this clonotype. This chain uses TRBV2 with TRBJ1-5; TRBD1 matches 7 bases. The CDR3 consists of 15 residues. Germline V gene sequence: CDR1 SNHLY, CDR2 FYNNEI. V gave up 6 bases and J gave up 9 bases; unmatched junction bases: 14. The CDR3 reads CASSAGTDTGGPQHF. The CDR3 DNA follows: TGTGCCAGCAGCGCCGGGACAGATACGGGAGGGCCCCAGCATTTT.

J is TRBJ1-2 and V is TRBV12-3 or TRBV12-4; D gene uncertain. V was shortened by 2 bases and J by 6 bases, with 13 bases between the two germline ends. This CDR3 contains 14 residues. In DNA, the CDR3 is TGTGCCAGCAGTTTATCCGGGGTTACCAATGGCTACACCTTC. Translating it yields CASSLSGVTNGYTF.

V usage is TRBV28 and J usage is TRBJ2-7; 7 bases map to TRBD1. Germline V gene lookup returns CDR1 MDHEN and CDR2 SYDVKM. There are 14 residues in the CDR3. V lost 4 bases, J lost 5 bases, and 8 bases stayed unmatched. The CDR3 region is CASSYPTGKNEQYF. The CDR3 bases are TGTGCCAGCAGTTACCCGACAGGGAAGAACGAGCAGTACTTC. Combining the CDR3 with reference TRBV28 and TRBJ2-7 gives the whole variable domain DVKVTQSSRYLVKRTGEKVFLECVQDMDHENMFWYRQDPGLGLRLIYFSYDVKMKEKGDIPEGYSVSREKKERFSLILESASTNQTSMYLCASSYPTGKNEQYFGPGTRLTVT.

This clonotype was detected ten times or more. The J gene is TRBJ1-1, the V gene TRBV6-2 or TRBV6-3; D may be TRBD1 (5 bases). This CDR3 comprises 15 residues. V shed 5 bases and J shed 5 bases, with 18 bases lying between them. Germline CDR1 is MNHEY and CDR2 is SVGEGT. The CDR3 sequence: CASSARAGRGTEAFF. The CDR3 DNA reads TGTGCCAGCAGTGCCCGAGCGGGGCGAGGGACTGAAGCTTTCTTT.

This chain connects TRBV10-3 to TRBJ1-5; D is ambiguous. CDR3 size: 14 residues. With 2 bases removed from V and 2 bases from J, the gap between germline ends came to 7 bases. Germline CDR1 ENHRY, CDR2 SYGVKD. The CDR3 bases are TGTGCCATCAGTGAGAGGCTGGGCAATCAGCCCCAGCATTTT. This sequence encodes CAISERLGNQPQHF.

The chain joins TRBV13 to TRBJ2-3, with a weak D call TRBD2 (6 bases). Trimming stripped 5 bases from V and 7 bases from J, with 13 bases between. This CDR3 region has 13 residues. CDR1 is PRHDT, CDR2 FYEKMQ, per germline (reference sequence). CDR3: CASSPRLDYTQYF. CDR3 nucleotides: TGTGCCAGCAGCCCCCGACTAGACTATACGCAGTATTTT.

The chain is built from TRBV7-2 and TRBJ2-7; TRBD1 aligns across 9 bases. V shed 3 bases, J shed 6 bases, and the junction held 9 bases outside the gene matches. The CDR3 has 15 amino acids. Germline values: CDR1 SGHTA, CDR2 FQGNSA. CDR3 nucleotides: TGTGCCAGCAGCTTGCCGGGACAGGGTGGTCTCGAGCAGTACTTC. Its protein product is CASSLPGQGGLEQYF.

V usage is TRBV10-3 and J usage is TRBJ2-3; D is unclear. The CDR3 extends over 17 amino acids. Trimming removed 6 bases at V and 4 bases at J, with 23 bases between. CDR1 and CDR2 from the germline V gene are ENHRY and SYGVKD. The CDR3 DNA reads TGTGCCATCAGCGATTCTCGACTTGGAAAGGCGGCAGATACGCAGTATTTT. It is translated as CAISDSRLGKAADTQYF.

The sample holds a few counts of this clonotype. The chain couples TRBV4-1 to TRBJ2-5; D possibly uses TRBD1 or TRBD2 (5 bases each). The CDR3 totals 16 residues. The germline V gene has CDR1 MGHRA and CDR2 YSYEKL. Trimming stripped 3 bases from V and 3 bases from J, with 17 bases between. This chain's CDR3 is CASSHFSRDREETQYF. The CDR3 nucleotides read TGCGCCAGCAGCCACTTCTCCCGGGACCGCGAAGAGACCCAGTACTTC.

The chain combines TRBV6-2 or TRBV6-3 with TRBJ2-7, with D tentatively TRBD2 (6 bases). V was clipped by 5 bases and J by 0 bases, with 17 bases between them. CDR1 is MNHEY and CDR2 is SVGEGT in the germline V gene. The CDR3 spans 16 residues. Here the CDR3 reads CASSGAGTRSSYEQYF. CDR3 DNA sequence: TGTGCCAGCAGTGGGGCCGGGACTCGGAGCTCCTACGAGCAGTACTTC.

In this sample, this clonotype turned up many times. CDR3 region: CASSLGGGAIYGYTF. The CDR3 DNA reads as TGTGCCAGCAGCTTAGGGGGGGGCGCGATCTATGGCTACACCTTC. The V call is TRBV7-6, the J call TRBJ1-2, with a weak D call TRBD1 (6 bases). Trimming cost V 1 base and J 4 bases, with 13 bases left between them. CDR1 and CDR2 from the germline V gene are SGHVS and FNYEAQ. This CDR3 spans 15 amino acids.